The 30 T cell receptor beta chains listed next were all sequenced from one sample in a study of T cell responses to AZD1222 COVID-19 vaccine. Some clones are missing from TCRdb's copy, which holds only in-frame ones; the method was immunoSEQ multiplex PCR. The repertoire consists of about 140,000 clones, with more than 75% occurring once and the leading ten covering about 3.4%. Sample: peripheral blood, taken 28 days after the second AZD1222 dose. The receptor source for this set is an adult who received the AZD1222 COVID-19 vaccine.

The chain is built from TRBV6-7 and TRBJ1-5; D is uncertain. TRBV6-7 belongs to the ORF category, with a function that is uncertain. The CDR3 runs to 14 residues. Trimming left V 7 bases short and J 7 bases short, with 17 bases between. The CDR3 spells CASTPGKGIQPQHF. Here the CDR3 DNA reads TGTGCCAGCACCCCCGGGAAGGGCATCCAGCCCCAGCATTTT.

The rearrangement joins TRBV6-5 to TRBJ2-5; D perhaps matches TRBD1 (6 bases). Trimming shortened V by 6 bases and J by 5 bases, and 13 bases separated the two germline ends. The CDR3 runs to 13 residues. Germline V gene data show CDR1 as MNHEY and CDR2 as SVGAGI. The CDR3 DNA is TGTGCCAGCAGCTACAGGGCCGGGGAGACCCAGTACTTC. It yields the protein CASSYRAGETQYF.

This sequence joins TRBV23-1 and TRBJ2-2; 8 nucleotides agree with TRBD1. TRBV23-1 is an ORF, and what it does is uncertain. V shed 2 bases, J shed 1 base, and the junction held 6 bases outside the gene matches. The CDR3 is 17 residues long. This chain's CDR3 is CASSQHTGTGNTGELFF. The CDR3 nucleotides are TGCGCCAGCAGTCAACATACCGGGACAGGGAACACCGGGGAGCTGTTTTTT.

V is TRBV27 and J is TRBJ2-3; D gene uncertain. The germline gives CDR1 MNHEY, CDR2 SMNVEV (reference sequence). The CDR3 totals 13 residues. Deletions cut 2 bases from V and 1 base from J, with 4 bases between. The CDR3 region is CASSLSRTDTQYF. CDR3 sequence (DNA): TGTGCCAGCAGTTTAAGCCGCACAGATACGCAGTATTTT.

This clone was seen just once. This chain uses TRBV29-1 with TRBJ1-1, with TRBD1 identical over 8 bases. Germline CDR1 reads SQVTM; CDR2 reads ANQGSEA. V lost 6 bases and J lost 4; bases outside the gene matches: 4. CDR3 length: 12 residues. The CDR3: CSVATGGTEAFF. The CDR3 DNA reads TGCAGCGTCGCAACAGGGGGCACTGAAGCTTTCTTT.

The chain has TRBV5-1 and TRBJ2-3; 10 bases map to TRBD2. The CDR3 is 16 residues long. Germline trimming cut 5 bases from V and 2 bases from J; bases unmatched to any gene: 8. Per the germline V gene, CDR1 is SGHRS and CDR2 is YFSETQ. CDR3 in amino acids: CASSLPTSGSTDTQYF. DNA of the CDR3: TGCGCCAGCAGTTTACCGACTAGCGGGTCCACAGATACGCAGTATTTT.

CDR3 residues: CASSRETGSHGYTF. The CDR3 DNA reads TGTGCCAGTAGTAGGGAGACAGGTAGCCATGGCTACACCTTC. This chain links TRBV19 with TRBJ1-2; a possible D gene is TRBD1 (6 bases). The V gene's germline CDR1 is LNHDA and CDR2 SQIVND (reference sequence). V was trimmed by 4 bases and J by 6 bases, leaving 15 bases between them. The CDR3 is made up of 14 amino acids.

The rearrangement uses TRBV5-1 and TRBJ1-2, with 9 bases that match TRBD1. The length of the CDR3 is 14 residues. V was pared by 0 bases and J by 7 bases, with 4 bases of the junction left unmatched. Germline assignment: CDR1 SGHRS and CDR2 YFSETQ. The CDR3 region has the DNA TGCGCCAGCAGCTTGGACAGGGGGCGAGCTGGCTACACCTTC. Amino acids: CASSLDRGRAGYTF.

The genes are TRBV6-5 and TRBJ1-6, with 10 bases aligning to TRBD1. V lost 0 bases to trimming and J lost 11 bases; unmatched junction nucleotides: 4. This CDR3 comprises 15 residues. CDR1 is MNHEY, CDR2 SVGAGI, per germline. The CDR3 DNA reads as TGTGCCAGCAGTTACTCCGGGACAGGGGATACACCCCTCCACTTT. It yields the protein CASSYSGTGDTPLHF.

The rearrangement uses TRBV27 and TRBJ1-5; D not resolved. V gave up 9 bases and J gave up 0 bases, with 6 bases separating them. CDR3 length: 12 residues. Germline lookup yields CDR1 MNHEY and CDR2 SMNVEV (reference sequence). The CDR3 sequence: CARWISNQPQHF. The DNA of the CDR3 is TGTGCCAGGTGGATTAGCAATCAGCCCCAGCATTTT.

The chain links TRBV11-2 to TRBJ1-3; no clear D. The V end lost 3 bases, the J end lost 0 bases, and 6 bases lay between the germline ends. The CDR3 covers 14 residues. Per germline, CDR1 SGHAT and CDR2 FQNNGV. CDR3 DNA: TGTGCCAGCAGCTTCTCCCCCTCTGGAAACACCATATATTTT. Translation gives CASSFSPSGNTIYF. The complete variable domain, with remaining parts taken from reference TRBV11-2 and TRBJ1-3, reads EAGVAQSPRYKIIEKRQSVAFWCNPISGHATLYWYQQILGQGPKLLIQFQNNGVVDDSQLPKDRFSAERLKGVDSTLKIQPAKLEDSAVYLCASSFSPSGNTIYFGEGSWLTVV.

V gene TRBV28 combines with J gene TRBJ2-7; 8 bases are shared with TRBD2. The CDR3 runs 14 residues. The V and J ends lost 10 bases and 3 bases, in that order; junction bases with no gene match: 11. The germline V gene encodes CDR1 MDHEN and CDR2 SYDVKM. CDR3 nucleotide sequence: TGTGCCATCACGAACAGCGGGAGCCACTACGAGCAGTACTTC. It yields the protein CAITNSGSHYEQYF.

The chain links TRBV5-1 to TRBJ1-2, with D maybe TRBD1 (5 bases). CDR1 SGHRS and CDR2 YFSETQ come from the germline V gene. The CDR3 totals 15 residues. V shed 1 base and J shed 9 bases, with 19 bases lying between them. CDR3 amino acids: CASSLYLRDRQSYTF. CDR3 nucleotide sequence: TGCGCCAGCAGCTTGTATCTCCGGGACCGCCAAAGCTACACCTTC. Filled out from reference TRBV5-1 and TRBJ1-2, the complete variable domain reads KAGVTQTPRYLIKTRGQQVTLSCSPISGHRSVSWYQQTPGQGLQFLFEYFSETQRNKGNFPGRFSGRQFSNSRSEMNVSTLELGDSALYLCASSLYLRDRQSYTFGSGTRLTVV.

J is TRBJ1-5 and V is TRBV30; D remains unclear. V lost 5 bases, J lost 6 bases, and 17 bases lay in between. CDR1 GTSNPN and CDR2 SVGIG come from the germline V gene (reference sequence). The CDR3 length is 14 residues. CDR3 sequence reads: CAWGRGGVTQPQHF. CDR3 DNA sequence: TGTGCCTGGGGCCGGGGTGGGGTAACTCAGCCCCAGCATTTT.

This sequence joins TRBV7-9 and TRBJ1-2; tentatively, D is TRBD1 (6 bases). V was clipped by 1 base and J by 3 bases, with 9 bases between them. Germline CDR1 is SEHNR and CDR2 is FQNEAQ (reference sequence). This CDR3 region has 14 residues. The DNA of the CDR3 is TGTGCCAGCAGCTTAGAAGGGGGGGACTATGGCTACACCTTC. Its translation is CASSLEGGDYGYTF. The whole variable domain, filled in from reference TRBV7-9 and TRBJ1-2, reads DTGVSQNPRHKITKRGQNVTFRCDPISEHNRLYWYRQTLGQGPEFLTYFQNEAQLEKSRLLSDRFSAERPKGSFSTLEIQRTEQGDSAMYLCASSLEGGDYGYTFGSGTRLTVV.

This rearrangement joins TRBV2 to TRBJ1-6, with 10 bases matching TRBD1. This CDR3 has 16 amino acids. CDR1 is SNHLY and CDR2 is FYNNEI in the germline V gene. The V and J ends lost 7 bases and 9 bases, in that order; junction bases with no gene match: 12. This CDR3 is CASTTGGDRGTSPLHF. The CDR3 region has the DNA TGTGCCAGCACCACAGGGGGGGACAGGGGAACTTCACCCCTCCACTTT.

In nucleotides, the CDR3 is TGCGCCAGCAGCTTGAACACTCCGCAGGGAATCTACGAGCAGTACTTC. This encodes CASSLNTPQGIYEQYF. The gene calls are TRBV5-1 and TRBJ2-7; D is possibly TRBD1 (5 bases). Germline values: CDR1 SGHRS, CDR2 YFSETQ. The V gene lost 1 base and the J gene lost 3 bases, with 17 bases spanning the gap. This CDR3 has 16 residues. The complete variable domain, with remaining parts taken from reference TRBV5-1 and TRBJ2-7, reads KAGVTQTPRYLIKTRGQQVTLSCSPISGHRSVSWYQQTPGQGLQFLFEYFSETQRNKGNFPGRFSGRQFSNSRSEMNVSTLELGDSALYLCASSLNTPQGIYEQYFGPGTRLTVT.

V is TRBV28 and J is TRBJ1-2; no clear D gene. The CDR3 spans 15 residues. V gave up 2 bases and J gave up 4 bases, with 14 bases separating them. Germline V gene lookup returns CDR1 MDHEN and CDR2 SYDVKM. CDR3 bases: TGTGCCAGCAGTTTAAGCAGTGGAGTCCGCTATGGCTACACCTTC. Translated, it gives CASSLSSGVRYGYTF.

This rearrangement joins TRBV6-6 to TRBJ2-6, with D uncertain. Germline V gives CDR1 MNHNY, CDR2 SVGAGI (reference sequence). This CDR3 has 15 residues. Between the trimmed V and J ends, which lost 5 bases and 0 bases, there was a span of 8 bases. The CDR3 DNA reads TGTGCCAGCAGTGACCGGAACTCTGGGGCCAACGTCCTGACTTTC. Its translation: CASSDRNSGANVLTF.

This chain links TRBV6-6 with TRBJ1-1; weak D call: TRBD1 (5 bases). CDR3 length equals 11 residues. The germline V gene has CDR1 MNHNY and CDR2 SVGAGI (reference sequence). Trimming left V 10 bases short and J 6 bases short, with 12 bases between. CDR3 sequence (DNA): TGTGCCACCCAGGTGGGACCTGAAGCTTTCTTT. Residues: CATQVGPEAFF.

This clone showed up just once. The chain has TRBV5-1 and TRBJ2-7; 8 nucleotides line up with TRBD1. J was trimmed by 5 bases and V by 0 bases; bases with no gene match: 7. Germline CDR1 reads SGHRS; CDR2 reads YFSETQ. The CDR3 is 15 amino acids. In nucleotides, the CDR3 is TGCGCCAGCAGCTTGGCGACAGGGGCCACCGACGAGCAGTACTTC. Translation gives CASSLATGATDEQYF.

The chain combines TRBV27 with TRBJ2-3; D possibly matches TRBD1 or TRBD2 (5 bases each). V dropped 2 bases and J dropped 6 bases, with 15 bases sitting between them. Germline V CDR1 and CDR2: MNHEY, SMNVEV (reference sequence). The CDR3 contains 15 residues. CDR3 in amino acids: CASSLGDPMRDTQYF. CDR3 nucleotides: TGTGCCAGCAGTTTAGGGGACCCCATGAGGGATACGCAGTATTTT.

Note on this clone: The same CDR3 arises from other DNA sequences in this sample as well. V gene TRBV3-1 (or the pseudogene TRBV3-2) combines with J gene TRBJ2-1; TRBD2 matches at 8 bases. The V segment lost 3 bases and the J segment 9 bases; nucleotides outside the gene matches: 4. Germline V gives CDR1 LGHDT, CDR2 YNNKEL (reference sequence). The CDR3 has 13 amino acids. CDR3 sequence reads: CASSHRGGGEQFF. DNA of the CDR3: TGTGCCAGCAGCCACCGGGGGGGTGGTGAGCAGTTCTTC.

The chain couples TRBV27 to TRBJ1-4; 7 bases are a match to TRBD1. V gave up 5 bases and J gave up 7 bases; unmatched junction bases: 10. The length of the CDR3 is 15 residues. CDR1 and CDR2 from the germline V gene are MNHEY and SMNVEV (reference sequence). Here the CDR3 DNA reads TGTGCCAGCAGTCCAAGACAGGGCGGGAGTGAAAAACTGTTTTTT. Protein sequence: CASSPRQGGSEKLFF.

In DNA form, the CDR3 reads TGTGCCAGCAGCTTAGGCCTGACAGCGAACTATGGCTACACCTTC. It encodes CASSLGLTANYGYTF. The V call is TRBV7-2, the J call TRBJ1-2; a possible D gene is TRBD1 (5 bases). This CDR3 has 15 residues. The V and J ends lost 1 base and 2 bases respectively, with 11 bases between them. From germline, CDR1 is SGHTA and CDR2 FQGNSA.

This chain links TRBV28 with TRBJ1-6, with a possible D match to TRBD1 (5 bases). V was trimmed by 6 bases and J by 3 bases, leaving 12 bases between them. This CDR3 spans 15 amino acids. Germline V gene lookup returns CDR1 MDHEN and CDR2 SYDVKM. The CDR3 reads CASSKRGFYNSPLHF. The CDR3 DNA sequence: TGTGCCAGCAGCAAAAGGGGCTTCTATAATTCACCCCTCCACTTT.

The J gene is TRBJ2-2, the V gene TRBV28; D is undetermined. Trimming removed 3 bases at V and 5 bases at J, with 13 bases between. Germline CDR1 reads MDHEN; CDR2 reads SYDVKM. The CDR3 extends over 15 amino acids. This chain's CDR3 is CASSLGSAATGELFF. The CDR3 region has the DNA TGTGCCAGCAGTTTGGGCAGTGCTGCGACCGGGGAGCTGTTTTTT.

The CDR3 bases are TGTGCCAGCAGCCAAGGGACAGGGGATCAGCCCCAGCATTTT. This translates into CASSQGTGDQPQHF. The V and J genes are TRBV4-2 and TRBJ1-5; TRBD1 aligns across 9 bases. Germline trimming cut 1 base from V and 5 bases from J; bases unmatched to any gene: 0. The CDR3 is 14 amino acids. CDR1 and CDR2 (germline): LGHNA, YNFKEQ.

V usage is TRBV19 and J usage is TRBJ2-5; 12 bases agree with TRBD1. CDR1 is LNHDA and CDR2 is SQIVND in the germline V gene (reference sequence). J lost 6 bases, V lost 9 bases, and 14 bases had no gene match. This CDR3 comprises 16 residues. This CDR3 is CASDFGTGGNRKTQYF. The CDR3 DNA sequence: TGTGCCAGCGACTTCGGGACAGGGGGCAATAGAAAGACCCAGTACTTC. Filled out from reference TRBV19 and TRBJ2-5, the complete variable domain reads DGGITQSPKYLFRKEGQNVTLSCEQNLNHDAMYWYRQDPGQGLRLIYYSQIVNDFQKGDIAEGYSVSREKKESFPLTVTSAQKNPTAFYLCASDFGTGGNRKTQYFGPGTRLLVL.

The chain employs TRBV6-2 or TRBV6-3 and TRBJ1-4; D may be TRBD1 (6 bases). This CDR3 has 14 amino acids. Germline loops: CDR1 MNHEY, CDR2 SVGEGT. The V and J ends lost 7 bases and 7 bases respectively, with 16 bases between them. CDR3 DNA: TGTGCCAGCACCCCAGGGGACTACGGTGAAAAACTGTTTTTT. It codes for CASTPGDYGEKLFF.